A single sample gave rise to the 32 T cell receptor beta chains below, sequenced in a study of cytomegalovirus exposure and HLA in healthy donors. The method was immunoSEQ multiplex PCR; TCRdb's version includes in-frame clones alone and lacks a portion of them. This sample carries about 250,000 clones, about 88% of them seen once, and the ten largest clones take about 11%. What was sequenced was PBMCs. Receptors were obtained from a young man in good health and CMV-seropositive.

The chain uses TRBV6-5 and TRBJ2-5, with TRBD2 matching 10 bases. The CDR3 sequence is 16 residues long. Trimming cost V 4 bases and J 5 bases; bases outside gene matches: 10. The germline V gene has CDR1 MNHEY and CDR2 SVGAGI. The CDR3 DNA is TGTGCCAGCAGTTCCATAAGCGGGAGGGCCCGTGAGACCCAGTACTTC. Its protein product is CASSSISGRARETQYF.

V gene TRBV6-4 combines with J gene TRBJ1-2, with D perhaps matching TRBD1 (5 bases). V lost 6 bases, J lost 2 bases, and 16 bases lay in between. CDR1 is MRHNA, CDR2 SNTAGT, per germline. The CDR3 spans 15 residues. The CDR3 is CASRAQGGENYGYTF. The CDR3 bases are TGTGCCAGCAGAGCGCAGGGCGGTGAAAACTATGGCTACACCTTC.

This chain joins TRBV27 and TRBJ1-3; no clear D gene. This CDR3 is built from 17 residues. V was trimmed by 2 bases and J by 0 bases, leaving 14 bases between them. The germline V gene has CDR1 MNHEY and CDR2 SMNVEV (reference sequence). CDR3 amino acids: CASSLRGPGNSGNTIYF. CDR3 coding DNA: TGTGCCAGCAGTTTACGTGGTCCGGGGAACTCTGGAAACACCATATATTTT.

The chain is built from TRBV6-5 and TRBJ1-4, with D hard to call. Trimming pared 5 bases from V and 7 bases from J, leaving 14 bases between. CDR1 and CDR2 from the germline V gene are MNHEY and SVGAGI. This CDR3 contains 14 residues. The CDR3 is CASSRQREGEKLFF. The CDR3 DNA reads TGTGCCAGCAGTAGGCAAAGGGAGGGTGAAAAACTGTTTTTT.

This sequence joins TRBV9 and TRBJ2-2, with D possibly being TRBD2 (6 bases). The germline V gene has CDR1 SGDLS and CDR2 YYNGEE. V lost 4 bases and J lost 4, with 17 bases in between. The CDR3 runs to 16 residues. CDR3 protein: CASSIASQGGTGELFF. The CDR3 nucleotides are TGTGCCAGCAGCATCGCCTCCCAGGGAGGCACCGGGGAGCTGTTTTTT.

The V gene is TRBV6-5, the J gene TRBJ1-5; D is undetermined. The V end lost 0 bases, the J end lost 7 bases, and 7 bases lay between the germline ends. There are 13 residues in the CDR3. Germline V gene data show CDR1 as MNHEY and CDR2 as SVGAGI. The DNA of the CDR3 is TGTGCCAGCAGTTACTCGTGGCGGCAGCCCCAGCATTTT. Amino acid sequence: CASSYSWRQPQHF.

Only one count was recorded for this clone. The CDR3 reads CASSLDQLMNTEAFF. DNA of the CDR3: TGCGCCAGCAGCTTGGACCAATTAATGAACACTGAAGCTTTCTTT. J is TRBJ1-1 and V is TRBV5-1, with no clear D. Trimming removed 0 bases at V and 0 bases at J, with 9 bases between. This CDR3 has 15 residues. Germline V gene sequence: CDR1 SGHRS, CDR2 YFSETQ.

The V and J genes are TRBV5-6 and TRBJ2-2; TRBD1 agrees at 8 bases. J gave up 3 bases and V 4 bases, and 8 bases lay outside the gene matches. Germline V gene data show CDR1 as SGHDT and CDR2 as YYEEEE. The CDR3 extends over 16 amino acids. Here the CDR3 DNA reads TGTGCCAGCAGCCTAGCAGGGGGCTCTTACACCGGGGAGCTGTTTTTT. It translates to CASSLAGGSYTGELFF.

This chain connects TRBV10-3 to TRBJ2-1, with D possibly TRBD1 on 6 matching bases. CDR1 is ENHRY and CDR2 is SYGVKD in the germline V gene. This CDR3 spans 15 amino acids. The V and J ends lost 5 bases and 8 bases respectively, with 19 bases between them. Here the CDR3 reads CAISPIMDRNHEQFF. In DNA, the CDR3 is TGTGCCATCAGTCCCATCATGGACAGAAACCATGAGCAGTTCTTC.

The rearrangement uses TRBV7-9 and TRBJ1-3, with TRBD1 as a possible D gene (6 bases). This CDR3 has 13 amino acids. Germline V lookup: CDR1 SEHNR, CDR2 FQNEAQ (reference sequence). V shed 11 bases and J shed 0 bases, with 11 bases lying between them. CDR3 sequence: CADRGLSGNTIYF. CDR3 nucleotide sequence: TGTGCCGACCGGGGGCTCTCTGGAAACACCATATATTTT.

V usage is TRBV6-5 and J usage is TRBJ1-2, with 7 bases that match TRBD1. This CDR3 is built from 15 residues. Trimming at V came to 0 bases and at J to 4 bases, leaving 5 bases not matched to a gene. In germline, CDR1 is MNHEY, CDR2 SVGAGI. The CDR3 loop reads CASSYSTGASYGYTF. The CDR3 region has the DNA TGTGCCAGCAGTTACTCAACAGGGGCTAGCTATGGCTACACCTTC.

This chain uses TRBV28 with TRBJ1-1; TRBD1 matches at 9 bases. CDR3 length: 13 amino acids. V was pared by 6 bases and J by 3 bases, with 2 bases of the junction left unmatched. Germline assignment: CDR1 MDHEN and CDR2 SYDVKM. CDR3 loop: CASSRTGDTEAFF. CDR3 bases: TGTGCCAGCAGCCGGACAGGGGACACTGAAGCTTTCTTT. Drawing the rest from reference TRBV28 and TRBJ1-1, the complete variable domain is DVKVTQSSRYLVKRTGEKVFLECVQDMDHENMFWYRQDPGLGLRLIYFSYDVKMKEKGDIPEGYSVSREKKERFSLILESASTNQTSMYLCASSRTGDTEAFFGQGTRLTVV.

This chain uses TRBV19 with TRBJ1-2; TRBD1 matches 11 bases. V shed 7 bases and J 7 bases; nucleotides not matched to a gene: 8. The CDR3 consists of 14 residues. Looked up from germline, CDR1 is LNHDA and CDR2 is SQIVND (reference sequence). The CDR3 DNA sequence: TGTGCCAGTACCAGGGACAGGGGGACCGGTGGCTACACCTTC. Translated, it gives CASTRDRGTGGYTF.

The chain has TRBV18 and TRBJ2-2; D perhaps matches TRBD2 (5 bases). The V end lost 3 bases, the J end lost 6 bases, and 14 bases lay between the germline ends. From germline, CDR1 is KGHSH and CDR2 LQKENI. This CDR3 is 15 amino acids long. Here the CDR3 reads CASSPSAVGAGELFF. Written as DNA, the CDR3 is TGTGCCAGCTCACCGTCGGCGGTCGGGGCCGGGGAGCTGTTTTTT.

The rearrangement joins TRBV6-5 to TRBJ2-7, with a tentative D call TRBD1 (5 bases). The germline V and J ends were trimmed by 5 bases and 5 bases, with 19 bases remaining between them. This CDR3 comprises 15 residues. Germline CDR1 is MNHEY and CDR2 is SVGAGI. CDR3 amino acids: CASSLLSGRVDEQYF. In DNA, the CDR3 is TGTGCCAGCAGTCTCTTATCGGGCAGGGTGGACGAGCAGTACTTC.

The chain uses TRBV30 and TRBJ1-2; the D gene is possibly TRBD1 (5 bases). The CDR3 has 14 amino acids. Germline V CDR1 and CDR2: GTSNPN, SVGIG (reference sequence). Deletions cut 0 bases from V and 8 bases from J, with 16 bases between. CDR3 loop: CAWSVPFGGEGYTF. Written as DNA, the CDR3 is TGTGCCTGGAGTGTACCCTTTGGGGGGGAGGGCTACACCTTC.

The rearrangement joins TRBV15 to TRBJ1-4; tentative D call: TRBD1 (5 bases). Germline CDR1 is LNHNV and CDR2 is YYDKDF (reference sequence). The CDR3 contains 15 residues. Trimming took off 0 bases at V and 8 bases at J, with 13 bases between the two ends. The CDR3 spells CATSRDPGSGEKLFF. DNA of the CDR3: TGTGCCACCAGCAGAGATCCAGGGTCCGGCGAAAAACTGTTTTTT.

V is TRBV6-1 and J is TRBJ2-2; 8 nucleotides line up with TRBD1. Germline V gene data show CDR1 as MNHNS and CDR2 as SASEGT. The CDR3 has 15 amino acids. With V trimmed by 6 bases and J by 4 bases, 7 bases remained unmatched. The DNA for the CDR3 is TGTGCCAGCAGGACTCAGGGGGCGGGCACCGGGGAGCTGTTTTTT. Its protein is CASRTQGAGTGELFF.

This sequence joins TRBV10-1 and TRBJ2-5; 9 bases match TRBD2. Germline assignment: CDR1 WNHNN and CDR2 SYGVQD (reference sequence). CDR3 length: 16 amino acids. V lost 0 bases, J lost 1 base, and 3 bases stayed unmatched. CDR3 DNA sequence: TGCGCCAGCAGTGAGTCCCCACTAGCGGGCCAAGAGACCCAGTACTTC. It codes for CASSESPLAGQETQYF.

This clone is a singleton in its sample. The chain carries TRBV4-1 and TRBJ2-7; the match to TRBD2 covers 9 bases. Per germline, CDR1 MGHRA and CDR2 YSYEKL. The V segment lost 0 bases and the J segment 2 bases; nucleotides outside the gene matches: 11. CDR3 size: 18 residues. CDR3 protein: CASSQEVGAGGTPYEQYF. CDR3 in DNA: TGCGCCAGCAGCCAAGAGGTGGGAGCGGGAGGCACCCCCTACGAGCAGTACTTC.

This chain joins TRBV19 and TRBJ2-1; 11 bases align to TRBD2. Trimming cost V 6 bases and J 2 bases; bases outside gene matches: 6. Germline CDR1 and CDR2: LNHDA and SQIVND (reference sequence). The CDR3 is 16 amino acids. DNA for the CDR3: TGTGCCAGTAGCGCCACTAGCGGGGGTACCTACAATGAGCAGTTCTTC. Its protein product is CASSATSGGTYNEQFF.

The chain employs TRBV29-1 and TRBJ2-1, with a tentative D call TRBD2 (5 bases). This CDR3 is built from 16 residues. Germline CDR1 is SQVTM and CDR2 is ANQGSEA. Trimming left V 3 bases short and J 0 bases short, with 15 bases between. DNA for the CDR3: TGCAGCGTTGACGGACTCGTCATGAGCTCCTACAATGAGCAGTTCTTC. Residues: CSVDGLVMSSYNEQFF.

The chain has TRBV4-1 and TRBJ1-5; TRBD1 aligns across 8 bases. The CDR3 consists of 15 residues. The J segment lost 5 bases and the V segment lost 0 bases, leaving 3 bases of the junction unmatched. Germline-derived CDR1 and CDR2 are MGHRA and YSYEKL. The CDR3 DNA sequence: TGCGCCAGCAGCCAAGAGGACAGGGCCCATCAGCCCCAGCATTTT. Residues: CASSQEDRAHQPQHF.

The chain couples TRBV10-3 to TRBJ2-3; D is ambiguous. The CDR3 loop spans 15 amino acids. CDR1 is ENHRY, CDR2 SYGVKD, per germline. The V end was cut by 4 bases, the J end by 2 bases, with 13 bases between. CDR3 loop: CAISVGLLNTDTQYF. The CDR3 DNA reads TGTGCCATCAGTGTTGGGCTCCTTAACACAGATACGCAGTATTTT.

V gene TRBV5-1 combines with J gene TRBJ2-6; possibly TRBD2 for D (5 bases). Trimming cost V 4 bases and J 1 base, with 15 bases left between them. Per the germline V gene, CDR1 is SGHRS and CDR2 is YFSETQ. The CDR3 is 17 residues long. Here the CDR3 DNA reads TGCGCCAGCAGCCTGGAGACGGGATCTTCTGGGGCCAACGTCCTGACTTTC. This encodes CASSLETGSSGANVLTF.

V gene TRBV5-4 combines with J gene TRBJ2-7; 11 bases align to TRBD2. CDR1 SGHNT and CDR2 YYREEE come from the germline V gene (reference sequence). Trimming cost V 5 bases and J 3 bases; bases outside gene matches: 10. The CDR3 is 16 amino acids. The CDR3 spells CASRPDSGRAFYEQYF. In DNA form, the CDR3 reads TGTGCCAGCAGACCCGATAGCGGGAGGGCCTTCTACGAGCAGTACTTC.

The V and J genes are TRBV5-6 and TRBJ1-1, with D uncertain. This CDR3 contains 13 residues. V was trimmed by 4 bases and J by 13 bases, leaving 20 bases between them. Germline V gene data show CDR1 as SGHDT and CDR2 as YYEEEE. The CDR3: CASSLPPSAQVFF. CDR3 nucleotides: TGTGCCAGCAGCCTCCCCCCCTCGGCGCAGGTTTTCTTT.

This chain links TRBV9 with TRBJ2-5; 9 bases line up with TRBD2. In germline, CDR1 is SGDLS, CDR2 YYNGEE. After removal of 3 bases from V and 5 bases from J, the junction contained 5 bases not matched to a gene. The length of the CDR3 is 14 residues. DNA of the CDR3: TGTGCCAGCAGCGCTGGGACTAGCTTGGAGACCCAGTACTTC. This gives the protein CASSAGTSLETQYF.

The rearrangement links TRBV5-1 to TRBJ1-3; D possibly corresponds to TRBD1 (5 bases). CDR3 length: 14 amino acids. Germline V gives CDR1 SGHRS, CDR2 YFSETQ. V gave up 0 bases and J gave up 3 bases, with 7 bases separating them. As DNA, the CDR3 is TGCGCCAGCAGCTTGGAGGGACGTGGAAACACCATATATTTT. This sequence encodes CASSLEGRGNTIYF. Combining the CDR3 with reference TRBV5-1 and TRBJ1-3 gives the whole variable domain KAGVTQTPRYLIKTRGQQVTLSCSPISGHRSVSWYQQTPGQGLQFLFEYFSETQRNKGNFPGRFSGRQFSNSRSEMNVSTLELGDSALYLCASSLEGRGNTIYFGEGSWLTVV.

This sequence joins TRBV25-1 and TRBJ2-2, with a possible D match to TRBD2 (6 bases). The CDR3 spans 15 residues. V lost 4 bases, J lost 3 bases, and 12 bases lay in between. Germline CDR1 and CDR2: MGHDK and SYGVNS. The CDR3 spells CASSAPGLDTGELFF. As DNA, the CDR3 is TGTGCCAGCAGTGCTCCGGGACTGGACACCGGGGAGCTGTTTTTT. The entire variable domain, with the rest obtained from reference TRBV25-1 and TRBJ2-2, is as follows: EADIYQTPRYLVIGTGKKITLECSQTMGHDKMYWYQQDPGMELHLIHYSYGVNSTEKGDLSSESTVSRIRTEHFPLTLESARPSHTSQYLCASSAPGLDTGELFFGEGSRLTVL.

This sequence joins TRBV5-6 and TRBJ2-1; D possibly corresponds to TRBD1 (5 bases). CDR3 length: 19 residues. Germline assignment: CDR1 SGHDT and CDR2 YYEEEE. The V and J ends lost 2 bases and 0 bases respectively, with 21 bases between them. The CDR3 nucleotides are TGTGCCAGCAGCTTAATCAGACAGCCCCTCCGACTCTCCTACAATGAGCAGTTCTTC. This codes for CASSLIRQPLRLSYNEQFF. The variable domain in full, completed from reference TRBV5-6 and TRBJ2-1, reads DAGVTQSPTHLIKTRGQQVTLRCSPKSGHDTVSWYQQALGQGPQFIFQYYEEEERQRGNFPDRFSGHQFPNYSSELNVNALLLGDSALYLCASSLIRQPLRLSYNEQFFGPGTRLTVL.

The chain uses TRBV5-1 and TRBJ2-2; D is ambiguous. Germline values: CDR1 SGHRS, CDR2 YFSETQ. The CDR3 totals 13 residues. V was cut by 4 bases and J by 5 bases, with 9 bases left in between. This chain's CDR3 is CASSGIWTGELFF. As DNA, the CDR3 is TGCGCCAGCAGCGGTATCTGGACCGGGGAGCTGTTTTTT.